The next 28 T cell receptor beta chains were all read from a single sample in a study of T cells in tuberculosis. The assay was immunoSEQ multiplex PCR, and TCRdb's table has in-frame clones only and misses some. Of around 33,000 clones in the sample, less than 95% are singletons; the top ten hold about 7.8%. Material: PBMCs. The receptors were sampled from a donor between 10 and 29 years old with latent tuberculosis or without tuberculosis infection. Some clones in this sample may be carry-over from other donors' samples.

The chain has TRBV29-1 and TRBJ2-7; possible D gene TRBD1, 6 bases. The CDR3 length is 14 residues. Germline CDR1 reads SQVTM; CDR2 reads ANQGSEA. V shed 1 base and J shed 0 bases, with 10 bases lying between them. CDR3 amino acids: CSVEGQGSSYEQYF. In DNA form, the CDR3 reads TGCAGCGTTGAAGGGCAGGGGTCCTCCTACGAGCAGTACTTC.

The V gene is TRBV7-8, the J gene TRBJ1-5; 8 nucleotides align to TRBD1. The CDR3 has 15 residues. In germline, CDR1 is SGHVS, CDR2 FQNEAQ. V lost 5 bases to trimming and J lost 4 bases; unmatched junction nucleotides: 7. CDR3 nucleotides: TGTGCCAGCAGCCCCCCTGGACAGGGTAATCAGCCCCAGCATTTT. Amino acid sequence: CASSPPGQGNQPQHF.

This clone was counted between two and nine times. DNA of the CDR3: TGTGCCAGCAGCTTACGGACTAGCGGGGGTCTCGATACGCAGTATTTT. Translated: CASSLRTSGGLDTQYF. The V call is TRBV7-9, the J call TRBJ2-3; 13 positions agree with TRBD2. The V gene's germline CDR1 is SEHNR and CDR2 FQNEAQ (reference sequence). V shed 2 bases, J shed 6 bases, and the junction held 5 bases outside the gene matches. This CDR3 is built from 16 residues.

This chain uses TRBV2 with TRBJ2-7; 12 positions agree with TRBD2. The CDR3 spans 14 residues. Germline-derived CDR1 and CDR2 are SNHLY and FYNNEI. Trimming took 4 bases from V and 3 from J; bases not matched to a gene: 1. This chain's CDR3 is CASSGLAGVYEQYF. The CDR3, as DNA: TGTGCCAGCAGTGGACTAGCGGGGGTCTACGAGCAGTACTTC.

This rearrangement joins TRBV5-6 to TRBJ1-4; TRBD1 matches at 7 bases. The CDR3 contains 13 residues. J was trimmed by 8 bases and V by 3 bases; bases with no gene match: 4. Germline CDR1 and CDR2: SGHDT and YYEEEE. Here the CDR3 DNA reads TGTGCCAGCAGCTGGGGACAGAAGGAAAAACTGTTTTTT. Amino acid sequence: CASSWGQKEKLFF.

CDR3 sequence (DNA): TGTGCCTGGAGTCCCCGGGACAGGGGAGTCCCCCAGTACTTC. Translation: CAWSPRDRGVPQYF. This chain links TRBV30 with TRBJ2-5, with 10 bases matching TRBD1. The V and J ends lost 2 bases and 9 bases, in that order; junction bases with no gene match: 9. Germline-derived CDR1 and CDR2 are GTSNPN and SVGIG (reference sequence). The CDR3 length is 14 residues.

This clone was seen once. This rearrangement joins TRBV7-7 to TRBJ2-1; TRBD2 agrees at 15 bases. J was trimmed by 7 bases and V by 6 bases; bases with no gene match: 4. CDR1 and CDR2 (germline): SSHAT, FNYEAQ (reference sequence). The CDR3 totals 15 residues. The CDR3 is CASSLGLAGGNEQFF. The CDR3 nucleotides are TGTGCCAGCAGTCTGGGACTAGCGGGGGGTAATGAGCAGTTCTTC.

The J gene is TRBJ2-1, the V gene TRBV27; 10 bases match TRBD2. The CDR3 is 18 residues long. The germline CDR1 and CDR2 sequences are MNHEY and SMNVEV (reference sequence). V shed 3 bases, J shed 0 bases, and the junction held 8 bases outside the gene matches. CDR3 in amino acids: CASSFTFSGRASYNEQFF. DNA of the CDR3: TGTGCCAGCAGTTTCACCTTCAGCGGGAGGGCCTCCTACAATGAGCAGTTCTTC.

The gene calls are TRBV7-9 and TRBJ1-1, with D hard to call. Between the trimmed V and J ends, which lost 1 base and 2 bases, there was a span of 11 bases. This CDR3 is 15 amino acids long. Germline values: CDR1 SEHNR, CDR2 FQNEAQ (reference sequence). CDR3 protein: CASSLGQQTNTEAFF. The CDR3 bases are TGTGCCAGCAGCTTAGGGCAACAGACCAACACTGAAGCTTTCTTT.

In DNA, the CDR3 is TGTGCCAGCAGAACCGTCGCGAGTCTCTCTAACACAGATACGCAGTATTTT. Residues: CASRTVASLSNTDTQYF. The chain combines TRBV5-6 with TRBJ2-3, with unresolved D. Trimming shortened V by 5 bases and J by 2 bases, and 21 bases separated the two germline ends. This CDR3 has 17 amino acids. Per the germline V gene, CDR1 is SGHDT and CDR2 is YYEEEE.

This chain uses TRBV28 with TRBJ1-4, with D hard to call. Germline V gene lookup returns CDR1 MDHEN and CDR2 SYDVKM. Trimming took off 5 bases at V and 7 bases at J, with 17 bases between the two ends. The CDR3 is 15 residues long. CDR3 amino acids: CASSPPRVTGEKLFF. The CDR3 bases are TGTGCCAGCAGTCCCCCGAGGGTAACGGGTGAAAAACTGTTTTTT.

The CDR3 loop is CASSLSGQTNEKLFF. CDR3 nucleotides: TGTGCCAGCAGCTTGTCGGGACAAACTAATGAAAAACTGTTTTTT. The chain combines TRBV9 with TRBJ1-4, with D possibly being TRBD1 (6 bases). With 4 bases removed from V and 1 base from J, the gap between germline ends came to 11 bases. The CDR3 consists of 15 residues. From germline, CDR1 is SGDLS and CDR2 YYNGEE.

The CDR3 DNA reads as TGCGCCAGCAGCCAAGGAGACAGCTTCTCCTACAATGAGCAGTTCTTC. This codes for CASSQGDSFSYNEQFF. This chain uses TRBV4-1 with TRBJ2-1, with D possibly matching TRBD1 (5 bases). In germline, CDR1 is MGHRA, CDR2 YSYEKL. The length of the CDR3 is 16 residues. The ends were cut back, 1 base at V and 0 bases at J, with 10 bases in the middle.

V and J are TRBV28 and TRBJ1-2; possibly TRBD1 for D (6 bases). Germline V CDR1 and CDR2: MDHEN, SYDVKM. The V gene lost 2 bases and the J gene lost 3 bases, with 16 bases spanning the gap. The CDR3 is 16 amino acids. The CDR3 nucleotides read TGTGCCAGCAGTTTACCCCTGGGGGCGTGGGACTATGGCTACACCTTC. It codes for CASSLPLGAWDYGYTF.

V usage is TRBV5-1 and J usage is TRBJ2-4, with a possible D match to TRBD1 (6 bases). Trimming removed 3 bases from V and 0 bases from J, with 16 bases in between. CDR3 length equals 17 residues. CDR1 and CDR2 from the germline V gene are SGHRS and YFSETQ. The CDR3 nucleotides read TGCGCCAGCAGCTCCAGGGGCCTAGACCTAGCCAAAAACATTCAGTACTTC. Protein: CASSSRGLDLAKNIQYF.

The V and J genes are TRBV20-1 and TRBJ2-7, with D possibly TRBD2 on 6 matching bases. CDR1 and CDR2 (germline): DFQATT, SNEGSKA (reference sequence). V was clipped by 5 bases and J by 6 bases, with 11 bases between them. The CDR3 loop spans 11 amino acids. CDR3: CSAEGGTEQYF. CDR3 sequence (DNA): TGCAGTGCTGAGGGAGGAACCGAGCAGTACTTC.

The chain uses TRBV27 and TRBJ2-5; D not resolved. Germline CDR1 MNHEY, CDR2 SMNVEV (reference sequence). Deletions cut 2 bases from V and 5 bases from J, with 12 bases between. CDR3 length equals 14 residues. DNA of the CDR3: TGTGCCAGCAGTTTAGGTCGCGCGATTGAGACCCAGTACTTC. It specifies CASSLGRAIETQYF.

V is TRBV28 and J is TRBJ1-5; D unresolved. With 5 bases removed from V and 0 bases from J, the gap between germline ends came to 17 bases. The CDR3 totals 17 residues. The germline CDR1 and CDR2 sequences are MDHEN and SYDVKM. CDR3 in amino acids: CASSPSSDYYSNQPQHF. Here the CDR3 DNA reads TGTGCCAGCAGTCCTAGCTCGGACTATTATAGCAATCAGCCCCAGCATTTT. The variable domain in full, completed from reference TRBV28 and TRBJ1-5, reads DVKVTQSSRYLVKRTGEKVFLECVQDMDHENMFWYRQDPGLGLRLIYFSYDVKMKEKGDIPEGYSVSREKKERFSLILESASTNQTSMYLCASSPSSDYYSNQPQHFGDGTRLSIL.

J is TRBJ2-1 and V is TRBV5-1; TRBD2 agrees at 8 bases. This CDR3 contains 16 residues. Germline loops: CDR1 SGHRS, CDR2 YFSETQ. J was trimmed by 0 bases and V by 3 bases; bases with no gene match: 5. This CDR3 is CASSSGGGNSYNEQFF. CDR3 nucleotides: TGCGCCAGCAGCTCCGGGGGGGGGAACTCCTACAATGAGCAGTTCTTC.

The J gene is TRBJ2-7, the V gene TRBV28; 8 bases line up with TRBD1. This CDR3 is 15 amino acids long. The J segment lost 0 bases and the V segment lost 6 bases, leaving 7 bases of the junction unmatched. The germline V gene has CDR1 MDHEN and CDR2 SYDVKM. CDR3 coding DNA: TGTGCCAGCAGACCCATGGACAGGGACTCCTACGAGCAGTACTTC. Its translation: CASRPMDRDSYEQYF.

This rearrangement joins TRBV7-9 to TRBJ2-1; 8 bases match TRBD2. The CDR3 length is 16 residues. Germline CDR1 SEHNR, CDR2 FQNEAQ (reference sequence). With 5 bases clipped from V and 6 bases from J, the junction kept 12 bases outside the gene matches. For the CDR3, the DNA is TGTGCCAGCAGCCCTGAGCGGGAGCCCACCCGCAATGAGCAGTTCTTC. Protein: CASSPEREPTRNEQFF.

V usage is TRBV7-9 and J usage is TRBJ1-2, with TRBD1 matching over 9 bases. Germline V gives CDR1 SEHNR, CDR2 FQNEAQ (reference sequence). The CDR3 contains 16 residues. V shed 4 bases, J shed 4 bases, and the junction held 10 bases outside the gene matches. CDR3 in amino acids: CASSSTGQGTPYGYTF. CDR3 DNA sequence: TGTGCCAGCAGCTCCACCGGACAGGGGACACCCTATGGCTACACCTTC. Full variable domain (rest looked up from reference TRBV7-9 and TRBJ1-2): DTGVSQNPRHKITKRGQNVTFRCDPISEHNRLYWYRQTLGQGPEFLTYFQNEAQLEKSRLLSDRFSAERPKGSFSTLEIQRTEQGDSAMYLCASSSTGQGTPYGYTFGSGTRLTVV.

This sequence joins TRBV5-1 and TRBJ2-3, with 9 bases that match TRBD1. The CDR3 has 16 amino acids. With 2 bases clipped from V and 3 bases from J, the junction kept 7 bases outside the gene matches. Germline CDR1 reads SGHRS; CDR2 reads YFSETQ. CDR3 coding DNA: TGCGCCAGCAGCTTAGCCGGGACAGGGAGAACAGATACGCAGTATTTT. Residues: CASSLAGTGRTDTQYF.

The chain links TRBV6-1 to TRBJ1-5; D may be TRBD1 (6 bases). Germline V gene data show CDR1 as MNHNS and CDR2 as SASEGT. CDR3 length: 15 amino acids. V was pared by 5 bases and J by 3 bases, with 14 bases between. CDR3 in amino acids: CASSSSGANNQPQHF. As DNA, the CDR3 is TGTGCCAGCAGTTCGTCAGGGGCTAACAATCAGCCCCAGCATTTT.

This clone has just a few counts. The chain is built from TRBV5-1 and TRBJ2-2; unclear D gene. V lost 6 bases to trimming and J lost 2 bases, with 14 bases between them. This CDR3 has 15 amino acids. Germline V gene lookup returns CDR1 SGHRS and CDR2 YFSETQ. CDR3 loop: CASTSAWANTGELFF. CDR3 DNA: TGCGCCAGCACCTCGGCATGGGCAAACACCGGGGAGCTGTTTTTT.

V and J are TRBV5-5 and TRBJ1-3; D is unresolved. The CDR3 is made up of 16 amino acids. Germline CDR1 and CDR2: SGHKS and YYEKEE (reference sequence). V shed 4 bases and J shed 0 bases, with 14 bases lying between them. CDR3: CASSVWLGSSGNTIYF. The CDR3 bases are TGTGCCAGCAGCGTCTGGTTAGGGAGCTCTGGAAACACCATATATTTT.

The chain recombines TRBV6-1 with TRBJ1-1, with D possibly being TRBD1 (6 bases). The CDR3 sequence is 15 residues long. Germline CDR1 is MNHNS and CDR2 is SASEGT. Trimming removed 4 bases at V and 1 base at J, with 13 bases between. The CDR3 DNA reads TGTGCCAGCAGTGTAACCCCACAGGGGAACACTGAAGCTTTCTTT. Its translation is CASSVTPQGNTEAFF.

This chain uses TRBV7-9 with TRBJ1-2; a possible D gene is TRBD1 (5 bases). CDR3 length: 16 residues. Germline CDR1 SEHNR, CDR2 FQNEAQ (reference sequence). V lost 4 bases and J lost 6, with 21 bases in between. CDR3 in amino acids: CASSSVSTAGRDGYTF. The DNA of the CDR3 is TGTGCCAGCAGCTCAGTCTCCACAGCAGGGAGGGATGGCTACACCTTC.